A single T cell receptor (beta chain) is shown here with its context. What it binds is unknown. The length of the CDR3 is 13 residues. Germline V gives CDR1 GTSNPN, CDR2 SVGIG (reference sequence). V lost 4 bases and J 0 bases, leaving 9 bases between the germline ends. It was cDNA, reverse transcribed from extracted RNA, that served as the sequencing template. Here immunoSEQ multiplex PCR was the method, and the copy in TCRdb shows in-frame clones only, minus some. The sample consists of roughly 280,000 clones, 60% of them appearing once. Treatment specified: oral pan-JAK inhibitor, 5-10 mg twice daily. Sorting separated CD4+ and CD8+ T cells out of PBMCs. This specimen comes from a study of CD8+ T cells in alopecia areata. Findings of the study overall: Numerous expanded lesional clones remained in scalp and blood during tofacitinib. Lesional scalp exceeded normal scalp in clonality, especially in alopecia totalis/universalis.

This TCR was recovered from a human donor with alopecia areata. The source was CD4+ T cells sorted from blood, collected at approximately week 51, from a patient treated with tofacitinib. The chain is built from TRBV30 and TRBJ1-1; D may be TRBD1 (5 bases). This chain's CDR3 is CAWIPGLNTEAFF. Written as DNA, the CDR3 is TGTGCCTGGATACCAGGGTTGAACACTGAAGCTTTCTTT.